This T cell receptor beta chain was sequenced during a study of control samples from healthy donors and cancer patients (dated by TCRdb to 2018 to 2021). The library relied on the immunoSEQ multiplex PCR assay. Entries here come from immuneACCESS through TCRdb and include only in-frame sequences with V and J called. Some clones fail to appear in such tables; in the studies checked, an unresolved V gene covers under half of the shortfall, and the cause of the remainder is unknown. Within this sample are about 89,000 clones, with 85% to 90% of them counted one time only. The biggest ten clones account for less than 2.5% of the sample. This clone was observed a few times. It has no known antigen specificity. One base away there is no much larger clone; base qualities are not given. The germline V gene (reference sequence) provides CDR1 GTSNPN and CDR2 SVGIG. At the junction V is shortened by 7 bases and J by 0 bases, with 13 bases in between. From the cysteine up to the phenylalanine, the CDR3 has a length of 15 residues. Only the CDR3 part of the read is kept: 45 bases, read in frame from the first base.

The rearranged chain carries TRBV30 and TRBJ2-6; the D gene is perhaps TRBD1 or TRBD2, each of them matching over 6 bases. This receptor was identified in a woman in her thirties or forties in good health. The sequenced sample consisted of blood. The nucleotide sequence reads TGTGCCTTAGGGGGGCCCCTCTCTGGGGCCAACGTCCTGACTTTC. This gives the protein CALGGPLSGANVLTF. The variable domain in full, with residues beyond the CDR3 obtained from the reference TRBV30 and TRBJ2-6 genes, is SQTIHQWPATLVQPVGSPLSLECTVEGTSNPNLYWYRQAAGRGLQLLFYSVGIGQISSEVPQNLSASRPQDRQFILSSKKLLLSDSGFYLCALGGPLSGANVLTFGAGSRLTVL.